This is a list of T cell receptor beta chains from one sample in a study of T cells after yellow fever vaccination. TCRdb re-analysed the 5' RACE reads in MiXCR, keeping a single row per CDR3 protein. Of fewer than 350,000 distinct CDR3 sequences listed, roughly 9.4% are singletons. Source: PBMCs, taken on the day of the first yellow fever vaccination. These receptors were collected from a man younger than 35 who received the YFV17D yellow fever vaccine. The CDR3 runs from the conserved cysteine through the conserved F or W. The order of the fields is J gene, clone size, V gene, D gene, CDR3 DNA, CDR3 protein. The D gene is left open where the match is weak. Some rows mark clone size as missing; the rest say once, few, many or name a class of expanded clone.

TRBJ2-5,many,TRBV12-3/TRBV12-4,-,TGTGCCAGCAGTTTAAATGTAGGAGAGACCCAGTACTTC,CASSLNVGETQYF
TRBJ1-5,many,TRBV4-1,-,TGCGCCAGCAGCCAAGATAGGTCGGGCGGTCAGCCCCAGCATTTT,CASSQDRSGGQPQHF
TRBJ2-7,-,TRBV4-3,TRBD1,TGCGCCAGCAGCCAAACAGGGGGCGTCCACGAGCAGTACTTC,CASSQTGGVHEQYF
TRBJ1-2,-,TRBV7-9,TRBD1,TGTGCCAGCAGCGCGACTCGGGACAGCTCTAACTATGGCTACACCTTC,CASSATRDSSNYGYTF
TRBJ2-1,-,TRBV11-2,-,TGTGCCAGCAGCTCCGGACCAGCGGCTGAGCAGTTCTTC,CASSSGPAAEQFF
TRBJ2-5,-,TRBV20-1,-,TGCAGTGCTCCCGGGACAGAGACCCAGTACTTC,CSAPGTETQYF
TRBJ2-5,few,TRBV5-1,-,TGCGCCAGCACCCCGACCCTGTACCAAGAGACCCAGTACTTC,CASTPTLYQETQYF
TRBJ2-3,few,TRBV4-1,-,TGCGCCAGCAGCCAAGTCTCCGGGGGTTGGCCAGATACGCAGTATTTT,CASSQVSGGWPDTQYF
TRBJ2-1,once,TRBV2,TRBD2,TGTGCCAGCAGTGAAGAACTAGCGGGGGGCAATGAGCAGTTCTTC,CASSEELAGGNEQFF
TRBJ2-1,few,TRBV7-2,-,TGTGCCAGCAGCCCTCGATTGAGGCAGTTCTTC,CASSPRLRQFF
TRBJ2-2,few,TRBV5-1,-,TGCGCCAGCAGTTCCGGGCCGCCCGGGGAGCTGTTTTTT,CASSSGPPGELFF
TRBJ2-7,few,TRBV6-5,-,TGTGCCAGCAGTTACAGGACAGCTGGCGAGCAGTACTTC,CASSYRTAGEQYF
TRBJ1-1,-,TRBV5-1,-,TGCGCCAGCAGAGGCGCCGGGCCCCTGGACACTGAAGCTTTCTTT,CASRGAGPLDTEAFF
TRBJ1-1,many,TRBV6-2/TRBV6-3,TRBD1,TGTGCCAGCAGCACCAATACAGGGGGGGAGAGTGAAGCTTTCTTT,CASSTNTGGESEAFF
TRBJ1-1,-,TRBV7-3,-,TGTGCCAGCAGCTTAGACGGGAGAGGAACTGAAGCTTTCTTT,CASSLDGRGTEAFF
TRBJ2-7,few,TRBV5-1,-,TGCGCCAGCAGCTTGGACAGGGTCCTCCACGAGCAGTACTTC,CASSLDRVLHEQYF
TRBJ2-2,many,TRBV9,-,TGTGCCAGCAGCGAGTGGGGCACCGGGGAGCTGTTTTTT,CASSEWGTGELFF
TRBJ1-1,many,TRBV10-3,-,TGTGCCATCAAAAGGGGGAACACTGAAGCTTTCTTT,CAIKRGNTEAFF
TRBJ1-1,-,TRBV20-1,TRBD1,TGCAGTGCTCCCCGGACAGGGGCGGACACTGAAGCTTTCTTT,CSAPRTGADTEAFF
TRBJ2-1,few,TRBV5-4,TRBD1,TGTGCCAGCAGCTTGGGGGGCACAGGGGGCAAAGAGCAGTTCTTC,CASSLGGTGGKEQFF
TRBJ1-1,few,TRBV29-1,-,TGCAGCGTTGAAGATTCGGGGGGTCGAGCTTTCTTT,CSVEDSGGRAFF
TRBJ1-1,many,TRBV5-1,-,TGCGCCAGCAGCTTGGATGGCAGAAACACTGAAGCTTTCTTT,CASSLDGRNTEAFF
TRBJ2-4,many,TRBV28,TRBD1,TGTGCCAGCAGTTTATCAGTTCCGGGATGGGACAGTGTGGGAGATTTAGCCAAAAACATTCAGTACTTC,CASSLSVPGWDSVGDLAKNIQYF
TRBJ2-5,-,TRBV10-3,TRBD2,TGTGCCATCAGGAGCGGGGGGGTTTTGGAGACCCAGTACTTC,CAIRSGGVLETQYF
TRBJ2-2,few,TRBV7-9,TRBD2,TGTGCCAGCAGCTTAGGACTAGCGGGAGTCCACACCGGGGAGCTGTTTTTT,CASSLGLAGVHTGELFF
TRBJ2-2,few,TRBV12-3/TRBV12-4,-,TGTGCCAGCACGGGTCAAGGGGCCGGGAACACCGGGGAGCTGTTTTTT,CASTGQGAGNTGELFF
TRBJ1-2,few,TRBV5-4,-,TGTGCCAGCAGCTTGGGACATCGTCGCACCTTC,CASSLGHRRTF
TRBJ1-6,-,TRBV6-1,TRBD1,TGTGCCAGCAGGGACAGGGTGCGAAATTCACCCCTCCACTTT,CASRDRVRNSPLHF
TRBJ2-5,many,TRBV6-5,TRBD1,TGTGCCAGCAGTTACTCGATCGAAGGGACAGATGAGACCCAGTACTTC,CASSYSIEGTDETQYF
TRBJ1-6,-,TRBV12-3/TRBV12-4,-,TGTGCCAGCAGTCAGAATTCACCCCTCCACTTT,CASSQNSPLHF
TRBJ1-2,-,TRBV5-4,-,TGTGCCAGCAGCTTGGCCGGGCCCTATGGCTACACCTTC,CASSLAGPYGYTF
TRBJ1-1,many,TRBV5-1,-,TGCGCCAGCGATCTCATAAGTCCCAGCACTGAAGCTTTCTTT,CASDLISPSTEAFF
TRBJ2-7,few,TRBV5-6,-,TGTGCCAGCAGCTTGAGGGCCATCTACGAGCAGTACTTC,CASSLRAIYEQYF
TRBJ2-5,few,TRBV29-1,-,TGCAGCGTTGAAGAGGCTAGAAAAGAGACCCAGTACTTC,CSVEEARKETQYF
TRBJ1-5,many,TRBV12-3/TRBV12-4,-,TGTGCCAGCAGTTGGACAAGCCAGCCCCAGCATTTT,CASSWTSQPQHF
TRBJ2-4,-,TRBV5-1,-,TGCGCCTCCAGGGGAGGTGGAGCCAAAAACATTCAGTACTTC,CASRGGGAKNIQYF
TRBJ2-1,many,TRBV20-1,-,TGCAGTGCTAGGCCAGCCGGGGAGCAGTTCTTC,CSARPAGEQFF
TRBJ2-1,few,TRBV5-1,TRBD2,TGCGCCAGCAGCTTACGACTAGCGGGGGAAAATGAGCAGTTCTTC,CASSLRLAGENEQFF